The entry that follows covers one TCR beta chain sequence. The clone's antigen remains unknown. No base quality information exists; no much larger clone differs at one position. RNA was extracted using the RNeasy kit, and roughly 0.5 to 1 microgram was reverse transcribed with random hexamers. TCR beta CDR3 regions were amplified with the immunoSEQ multiplex PCR assay covering 54 Vbeta and 13 Jbeta segments. PCR amplification bias was corrected by using a synthetic template baseline for primer optimization and computational correction. The authors' analysis ran thus. Only productive sequences were kept, with reads annotated to V, D and J genes according to IMGT and analyzed in immunoSEQ Analyzer. To calculate clonality, Shannon entropy was normalized by log2 of the number of productive unique sequences and then subtracted from one. For each patient and control, public and private clones were evaluated among the 100 most prevalent clones. Clones were defined as Susac-specific when absent from the healthy and MS cohorts, from about 970 published viral clones and from other ImmuneACCESS disease sequences. The raw public reads went through TCRdb reprocessing: fastp at Q25, MiXCR clone calling, in-frame beta chains kept. For every CDR3 protein sequence, its rows merge into one entry that carries the most common genes and DNA. It is TCRdb's table, rather than the study itself, that gives the V and J calls and clone size. This sample gives under 150,000 distinct CDR3 sequences in total; approximately 94% of them show up just once. The top ten constitute approximately 0.12% of the sample.

This entry belongs to a study of CD8 T cells in Susac syndrome (dated by TCRdb to between 2018 and 2021). Regarding the study in general: Whether CD8+ T cell activation and differentiation in Susac syndrome was antigen driven was tested using repertoire sequencing.

Peripheral blood CD8+ and CD4+ T cells from healthy donors, Susac syndrome patients and multiple sclerosis patients were profiled by high-throughput TCR beta sequencing. The multiple sclerosis controls were treatment-naive patients whose relapsing-remitting disease, either stable or active, fulfilled the revised McDonald criteria. CD8+ TEMRA cells were enriched by FACS, while bulk CD8+ and CD4+ T cells were purified by magnetic negative isolation. Blood was collected in EDTA tubes and processed within 24 hours, with PBMCs isolated through density gradient centrifugation. PBMCs intended for TCR sequencing were frozen in liquid nitrogen and were later thawed in a 37 degrees C water bath. Purity of sorted or isolated CD4+, CD8+ and CD8+ TEMRA cells was at least 90%. The germline V gene yields SGHRS for CDR1 and YFSETQ for CDR2. The CDR3, from cysteine to phenylalanine, totals 16 residues. The read is trimmed to its CDR3 DNA, 48 bases read in frame from base 1. Trimmed from V: 0 bases; trimmed from J: 5 bases; junction bases lacking a gene match: 10.

The research as a whole found: The number of individuals in the TCR sequencing and HLA analysis was recognized as being relatively small.

The receptor chain draws on TRBV5-1 and TRBJ2-5, and 7 bases in between align with TRBD1. Sequencing used CD4+ T cells from PBMCs. The clonotype comes from a human donor with multiple sclerosis. The nucleotide sequence is TGCGCCAGCAGCTTGGCCGGGACAGACCTCGGGGAGACCCAGTACTTC. This codes for CASSLAGTDLGETQYF.